Detailed here is one T cell receptor beta chain. This record comes from a study of T cell changes during pregnancy in multiple sclerosis. The CDR3 has 14 residues. The germline V and J ends were trimmed by 4 bases and 4 bases, with 11 bases remaining between them. CDR1 is MDHEN, CDR2 SYDVKM, per germline. Profiled with immunoSEQ multiplex PCR; TCRdb holds only in-frame clones, not every one. The sample has tens of thousands of clones, roughly 92% seen once. This sequence originates from a female donor with multiple sclerosis, enrolled in a pregnancy study. The sequences come from CD4+ T cells from peripheral blood mononuclear cells, collected before pregnancy. The chain carries TRBV28 and TRBJ2-1; D remains unclear. The CDR3 nucleotides read TGTGCCAGCAGTTGGTCTAGTGGATACAATGAGCAGTTCTTC. Residues: CASSWSSGYNEQFF.